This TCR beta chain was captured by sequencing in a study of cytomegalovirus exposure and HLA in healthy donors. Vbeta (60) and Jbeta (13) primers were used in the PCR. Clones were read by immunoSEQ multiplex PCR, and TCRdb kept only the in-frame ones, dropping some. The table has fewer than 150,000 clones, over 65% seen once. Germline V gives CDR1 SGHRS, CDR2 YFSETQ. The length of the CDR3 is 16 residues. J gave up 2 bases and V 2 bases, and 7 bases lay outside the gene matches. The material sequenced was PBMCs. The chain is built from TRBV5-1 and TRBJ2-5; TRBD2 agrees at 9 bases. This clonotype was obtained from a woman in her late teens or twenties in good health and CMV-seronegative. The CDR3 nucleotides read TGCGCCAGCAGCTTTAGTTTAGCGGGAGCGCAAGAGACCCAGTACTTC. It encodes CASSFSLAGAQETQYF.